The entry below describes one T cell receptor (beta chain). Its antigen is still unknown. Base qualities were left out, and no much larger clone turns up one base away. For sequencing of the TCRbeta CDR3 region, genomic DNA was extracted from the sorted cells. TCRbeta CDR3 regions were sequenced using the immunoSEQ Assay. TCRdb stores this immuneACCESS table with in-frame sequences only. Part of the clones is absent; in the studies checked, under half of the shortfall reflects unresolved V genes, and no reason is known for the rest. The sample data list about 69,000 clones, and 80% to 90% of these were observed just once. The top ten clonotypes cover roughly 4.2% of the sample. The entry originates in a study of OX40 agonist ivuxolimab in advanced cancers. With respect to the entire study: Ivuxolimab was a fully human IgG2 agonistic monoclonal antibody targeting the costimulatory receptor OX40 (CD134). Partial responses were achieved by three dose-escalation patients, of whom one had hepatocellular carcinoma and two had cutaneous melanoma. The paper covers the monotherapy dose-escalation part of the phase I ivuxolimab trial, which included N of about 50 patients. Patients were allowed to have had prior anti-PD-1, anti-PD-L1 or anti-CTLA-4 therapy, and 40% of the dose-escalation patients had been treated with checkpoint inhibitors. Of the roughly 51 patients in dose escalation, 19 had hepatocellular carcinoma, some 15 had melanoma, 9 had renal cell carcinoma and 9 had head and neck cancer. Intravenous ivuxolimab was administered to patients every 2 weeks at six dose levels: 0.01, 0.1, 0.3, 1.5, 3 and 10 mg/kg. In the dose-escalation cohort, around four fifths of patients were male, and the mean age was approximately 60 years with a range of roughly 20 to 80. The purpose of peripheral TCRbeta sequencing was to test whether ivuxolimab changed TCR sequence diversity and led to clonal T-cell expansion.

The trial excluded patients who had a history of autoimmune disease or who were on systemic immunosuppression. Peripheral blood for TCR sequencing was collected from all dose cohorts at baseline, on cycle 4 day 1, and on cycle 7 day 1. Samples came from an open-label, multicenter, first-in-human phase I dose-escalation trial of ivuxolimab. Adults with locally advanced or metastatic head and neck squamous cell, hepatocellular, melanoma or renal cell carcinoma were enrolled in the trial. Before TCR sequencing, CD4+ T cells and CD8+ T cells were sorted from peripheral blood as separate populations. Results the study describes overall, beyond this receptor: After ivuxolimab, CD8+ T cells had more expanded clones than CD4+ T cells on average. Low levels of normalized T-cell clonal expansion were also shown by some nonresponding patients. Clonal expansion of both CD4+ and CD8+ blood T cells was observed from baseline to week 6 at doses 0.1 to 3.0 mg/kg. Partial responders in the 0.1-3.0 mg/kg groups had among the lowest normalized peripheral clonal expansion, especially among CD8+ T cells. Antigen specificity was not determined for the clonally expanded peripheral T cells.

CDR3 length: 15 amino acids, cysteine to phenylalanine. The DNA shown is the 45-base CDR3, in frame from base 1. V lost 5 bases and J lost 6 bases, and the count of bases not matched to a germline gene is 9. CDR1 and CDR2 are read off the germline V gene (reference sequence) as LNHDA and SQIVND. Sequenced here: CD4+ or CD8+ T cells sorted from blood, sampled in a trial of the OX40 agonist ivuxolimab. The clonotype originates from an adult with an advanced solid tumor such as melanoma, head and neck, liver or kidney cancer. The sequence links TRBV19 to TRBJ2-1; a stretch of 8 junction bases matches TRBD2. CDR3 reads: CASSPRLAGGNEQFF. The sequence in DNA is TGTGCCAGTAGTCCACGGTTGGCGGGAGGCAATGAGCAGTTCTTC.